The clone carrying this T cell receptor (beta chain) is termed medium-sized. This sample is drawn from a study of molecular identifiers for immune sequencing clone quantification. Listed TCR primers and previously described methods were used for bulk TCR libraries. TCRdb redid the calling of the PCR reads with MiXCR, one entry per CDR3 protein. Here the sample spans about 9,600 distinct CDR3 sequences, approximately 20% being singletons. V was shortened by 4 bases and J by 6 bases, with 12 bases between the two germline ends. This CDR3 is 14 amino acids long. The germline V gene encodes CDR1 KGHDR and CDR2 SFDVKD.

This sequence was found in a human donor in good health. Some libraries in this study had Jurkat cell RNA spiked in. The specimen sequenced was naive CD8+ T cells from blood, with Jurkat cell RNA spiked in. Subset: FACS-sorted CD8+CD4-CCR7+CD45RA+ naive T cells. V is TRBV24-1 and J is TRBJ1-5, with D unresolved. The CDR3 sequence: CATSEAIGSQPQHF. Here the CDR3 DNA reads TGTGCCACCAGTGAGGCCATAGGGAGTCAGCCCCAGCATTTT.